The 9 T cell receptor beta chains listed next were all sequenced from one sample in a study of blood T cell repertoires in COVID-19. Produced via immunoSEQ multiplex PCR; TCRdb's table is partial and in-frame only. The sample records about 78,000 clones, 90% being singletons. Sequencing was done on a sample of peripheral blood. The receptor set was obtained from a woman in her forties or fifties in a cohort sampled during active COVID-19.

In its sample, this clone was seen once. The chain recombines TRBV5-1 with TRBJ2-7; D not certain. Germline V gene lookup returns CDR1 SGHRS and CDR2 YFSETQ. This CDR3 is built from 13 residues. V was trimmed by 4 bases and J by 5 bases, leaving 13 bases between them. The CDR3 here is CASSEVGFHEQYF. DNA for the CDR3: TGCGCCAGCAGCGAGGTTGGGTTCCACGAGCAGTACTTC. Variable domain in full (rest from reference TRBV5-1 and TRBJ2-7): KAGVTQTPRYLIKTRGQQVTLSCSPISGHRSVSWYQQTPGQGLQFLFEYFSETQRNKGNFPGRFSGRQFSNSRSEMNVSTLELGDSALYLCASSEVGFHEQYFGPGTRLTVT.

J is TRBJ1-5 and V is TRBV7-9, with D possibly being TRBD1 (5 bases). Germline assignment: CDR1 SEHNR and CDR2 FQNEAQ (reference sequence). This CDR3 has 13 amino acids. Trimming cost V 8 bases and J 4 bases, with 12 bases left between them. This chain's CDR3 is CASVTGPNQPQHF. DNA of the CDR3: TGTGCCAGCGTAACAGGCCCGAATCAGCCCCAGCATTTT.

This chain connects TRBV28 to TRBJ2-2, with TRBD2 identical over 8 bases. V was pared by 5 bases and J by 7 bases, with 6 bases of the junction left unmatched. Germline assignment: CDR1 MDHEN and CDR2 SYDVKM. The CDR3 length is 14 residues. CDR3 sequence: CASSPGLENGELFF. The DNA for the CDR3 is TGTGCCAGCAGTCCGGGACTAGAGAACGGGGAGCTGTTTTTT.

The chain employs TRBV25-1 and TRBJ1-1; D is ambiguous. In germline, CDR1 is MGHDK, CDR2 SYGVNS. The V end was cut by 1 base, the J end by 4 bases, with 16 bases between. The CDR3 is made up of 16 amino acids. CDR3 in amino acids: CASSEWGGPRGTEAFF. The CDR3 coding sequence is TGTGCCAGCAGTGAATGGGGTGGGCCCCGGGGCACTGAAGCTTTCTTT.

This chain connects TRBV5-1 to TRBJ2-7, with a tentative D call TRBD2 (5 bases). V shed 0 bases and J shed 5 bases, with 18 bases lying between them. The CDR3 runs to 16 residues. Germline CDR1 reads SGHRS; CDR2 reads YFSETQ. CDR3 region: CASSLAGGDDADEQYF. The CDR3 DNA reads TGCGCCAGCAGCTTGGCCGGAGGCGATGACGCTGACGAGCAGTACTTC.

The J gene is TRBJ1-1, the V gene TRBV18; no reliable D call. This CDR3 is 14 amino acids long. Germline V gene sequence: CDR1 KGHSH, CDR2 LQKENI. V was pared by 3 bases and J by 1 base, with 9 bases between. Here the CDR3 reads CASSPLQENTEAFF. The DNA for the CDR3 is TGTGCCAGCTCACCCCTGCAGGAGAACACTGAAGCTTTCTTT.

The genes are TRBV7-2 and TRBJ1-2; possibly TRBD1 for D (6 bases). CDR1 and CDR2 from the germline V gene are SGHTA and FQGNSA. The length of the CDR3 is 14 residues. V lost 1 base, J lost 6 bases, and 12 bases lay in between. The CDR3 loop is CASSLGRGRDGYTF. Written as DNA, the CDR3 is TGTGCCAGCAGCTTAGGGAGGGGGAGGGATGGCTACACCTTC.

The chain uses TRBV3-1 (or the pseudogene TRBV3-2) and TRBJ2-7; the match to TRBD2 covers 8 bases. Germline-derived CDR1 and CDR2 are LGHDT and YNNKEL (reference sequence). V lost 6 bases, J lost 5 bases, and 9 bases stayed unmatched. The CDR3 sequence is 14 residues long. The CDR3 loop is CASRSGGRRDEQYF. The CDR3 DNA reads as TGTGCCAGCAGGTCTGGCGGGAGGCGGGACGAGCAGTACTTC.

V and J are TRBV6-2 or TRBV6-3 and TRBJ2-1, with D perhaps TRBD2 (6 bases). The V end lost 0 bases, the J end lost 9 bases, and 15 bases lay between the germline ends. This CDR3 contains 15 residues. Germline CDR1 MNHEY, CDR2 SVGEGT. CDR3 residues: CASSYSIQRGSEQFF. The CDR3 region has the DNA TGTGCCAGCAGTTACTCGATTCAACGGGGGAGTGAGCAGTTCTTC.